One and the same sample provided the 22 T cell receptor beta chains below, sequenced in a study of cytomegalovirus exposure and HLA in healthy donors. PCR involved 60 Vbeta and 13 Jbeta primers. Clones were read by immunoSEQ multiplex PCR, and TCRdb kept only the in-frame ones, dropping some. Altogether 150,000 to 200,000 clones are present, roughly 87% being singletons, with the ten largest covering roughly 0.2%. The sequenced material came from PBMCs. These receptors all stem from a girl under three years old in good health and CMV-seronegative.

In this sample, this clone turned up once. This sequence joins TRBV7-8 and TRBJ2-6, with D tentatively TRBD1 (5 bases). Germline-derived CDR1 and CDR2 are SGHVS and FQNEAQ. V gave up 3 bases and J gave up 2 bases, with 17 bases separating them. The CDR3 runs to 18 residues. The CDR3 nucleotides are TGTGCCAGCAGCTTGGCCCTCGGAGAAGGGGCTGGGGCCAACGTCCTGACTTTC. Protein sequence: CASSLALGEGAGANVLTF.

This clone was recorded only once. The chain has TRBV7-9 and TRBJ2-3, with 8 bases matching TRBD1. Germline V CDR1 and CDR2: SEHNR, FQNEAQ (reference sequence). The CDR3 is 18 residues long. The ends lost 3 bases at V and 9 bases at J; junction bases unmatched: 20. The chain's CDR3 is CASSFGQGRLESGRTQYF. As DNA, the CDR3 is TGTGCCAGCAGCTTCGGACAGGGCCGACTGGAGTCCGGCCGCACGCAGTATTTT.

The chain couples TRBV10-3 to TRBJ1-2; possible D gene TRBD1, 6 bases. Germline lookup yields CDR1 ENHRY and CDR2 SYGVKD. V dropped 6 bases and J dropped 2 bases, with 16 bases sitting between them. This CDR3 comprises 15 residues. In nucleotides, the CDR3 is TGTGCCATCAGCAAGGGACAAACGATGAACTATGGCTACACCTTC. Amino acids: CAISKGQTMNYGYTF.

V usage is TRBV7-8 and J usage is TRBJ2-5; the D gene is possibly TRBD2 (5 bases). The J call may be mistaken, given a closer DNA end match to TRBJ2-7. From germline, CDR1 is SGHVS and CDR2 FQNEAQ. This CDR3 contains 17 residues. CDR3 amino acids: CASSLAAELASSYEQYF. The CDR3 DNA reads as TGTGCCAGCAGCTTAGCCGCGGAGCTAGCCAGCTCCTACGAGCAGTACTTC.

The chain is built from TRBV4-1 and TRBJ2-2; 13 bases align to TRBD2. The V gene end was trimmed by 0 bases and the J gene end by 7 bases; junction bases not matched to a gene: 11. The germline V gene has CDR1 MGHRA and CDR2 YSYEKL. The CDR3 covers 19 residues. CDR3 loop: CASSQEAGGLAGVYGELFF. The CDR3 DNA follows: TGCGCCAGCAGCCAAGAGGCTGGTGGACTAGCGGGAGTTTACGGGGAGCTGTTTTTT.

The chain combines TRBV30 with TRBJ1-6, with D uncertain. V was trimmed by 3 bases and J by 9 bases, leaving 9 bases between them. CDR3 size: 12 residues. Germline V lookup: CDR1 GTSNPN, CDR2 SVGIG (reference sequence). The CDR3 DNA follows: TGTGCCTGGAGGCCCCTCGGTTCACCCCTCCACTTT. Encoded protein: CAWRPLGSPLHF.

The CDR3 loop reads CASSQETGDVYGYTF. The CDR3, as DNA: TGCGCCAGCAGCCAAGAAACAGGGGATGTCTATGGCTACACCTTC. The rearrangement links TRBV4-1 to TRBJ1-2, with 7 positions matching TRBD1. CDR3 length equals 15 residues. The V gene's germline CDR1 is MGHRA and CDR2 YSYEKL. J was trimmed by 4 bases and V by 0 bases; bases with no gene match: 5.

The chain has TRBV10-1 and TRBJ2-7; 13 positions match TRBD2. The CDR3 is 15 residues long. V shed 6 bases, J shed 5 bases, and the junction held 7 bases outside the gene matches. Germline V CDR1 and CDR2: WNHNN, SYGVQD (reference sequence). This CDR3 is CASSLGLAGHHEQYF. The CDR3 DNA is TGCGCCAGCAGCCTGGGACTAGCGGGACACCACGAGCAGTACTTC.

This chain uses TRBV4-1 with TRBJ1-1; 7 bases are a match to TRBD1. The germline CDR1 and CDR2 sequences are MGHRA and YSYEKL. Losses at the gene ends were 3 bases for V and 5 bases for J; bases not matched to a gene: 9. The CDR3 loop spans 15 amino acids. The CDR3 loop reads CASSQGPDRVTEAFF. DNA of the CDR3: TGCGCCAGCAGCCAGGGCCCTGACAGGGTAACTGAAGCTTTCTTT.

This clone was seen a single time. V usage is TRBV5-1 and J usage is TRBJ2-3, with 8 nucleotides matching TRBD1. After removal of 2 bases from V and 3 bases from J, the junction contained 5 bases not matched to a gene. The CDR3 runs to 15 residues. Germline V CDR1 and CDR2: SGHRS, YFSETQ. The CDR3 reads CASSFGQGATDTQYF. DNA of the CDR3: TGCGCCAGCAGCTTTGGACAGGGCGCTACAGATACGCAGTATTTT.

This chain links TRBV9 with TRBJ2-7; TRBD2 matches 12 bases. CDR3 length: 15 residues. Germline values: CDR1 SGDLS, CDR2 YYNGEE. Trimming took 3 bases from V and 4 from J; bases not matched to a gene: 5. CDR3 in DNA: TGTGCCAGCAGCGGAACGACTAGCGGGGGTTACGAGCAGTACTTC. Its protein product is CASSGTTSGGYEQYF.

V gene TRBV5-4 combines with J gene TRBJ2-3, with TRBD2 matching 9 bases. V gave up 0 bases and J gave up 4 bases; unmatched junction bases: 6. Germline V gene data show CDR1 as SGHNT and CDR2 as YYREEE (reference sequence). The CDR3 is 16 amino acids. Written as DNA, the CDR3 is TGTGCCAGCAGCTTGGAAGGCGGGGGGGCCCCAGATACGCAGTATTTT. This gives the protein CASSLEGGGAPDTQYF.

The chain recombines TRBV6-6 with TRBJ2-1, with 11 bases identical to TRBD2. V was pared by 0 bases and J by 8 bases, with 6 bases of the junction left unmatched. CDR3 length equals 16 residues. The V gene's germline CDR1 is MNHNY and CDR2 SVGAGI (reference sequence). DNA of the CDR3: TGTGCCAGCAGTTACTCTAGCGGGGGGGCCTGGGATGAGCAGTTCTTC. It codes for CASSYSSGGAWDEQFF.

CDR3 sequence reads: CASSQPMTVSNQPQHF. The CDR3 nucleotides read TGCGCCAGCAGTCAACCCATGACAGTCAGCAATCAGCCCCAGCATTTT. This chain links TRBV23-1 with TRBJ1-5; TRBD1 might be the D (5 bases). Being an ORF, TRBV23-1 has a function that is uncertain. The CDR3 totals 16 residues. Trimming left V 2 bases short and J 1 base short, with 12 bases between.

The chain is built from TRBV5-1 and TRBJ2-2; D may be TRBD1 (6 bases). This CDR3 is 13 amino acids long. Trimming pared 3 bases from V and 6 bases from J, leaving 9 bases between. Germline V gene data show CDR1 as SGHRS and CDR2 as YFSETQ. The CDR3 loop reads CASSYRESGELFF. For the CDR3, the DNA is TGCGCCAGCAGCTACAGGGAATCCGGGGAGCTGTTTTTT.

The rearrangement joins TRBV30 to TRBJ2-5; 7 nucleotides align to TRBD2. The CDR3 covers 14 residues. Germline V gives CDR1 GTSNPN, CDR2 SVGIG (reference sequence). Trimming took 2 bases from V and 1 from J; bases not matched to a gene: 4. The CDR3 nucleotides read TGTGCCTGGAGTTTGGGGGAGGGCCAAGAGACCCAGTACTTC. This sequence encodes CAWSLGEGQETQYF.

This rearrangement joins TRBV29-1 to TRBJ2-5; possible D gene TRBD1, 5 bases. Trimming pared 6 bases from V and 2 bases from J, leaving 10 bases between. Germline V CDR1 and CDR2: SQVTM, ANQGSEA. The CDR3 is made up of 12 amino acids. CDR3 bases: TGCAGCGTACTTAAGGGGCAAGAGACCCAGTACTTC. Translated, it gives CSVLKGQETQYF.

The V gene is TRBV27, the J gene TRBJ1-6, with D possibly TRBD1 on 6 matching bases. CDR1 is MNHEY, CDR2 SMNVEV, per germline (reference sequence). The CDR3 totals 17 residues. The V and J ends lost 7 bases and 10 bases respectively, with 26 bases between them. CDR3 DNA: TGTGCCAGCACCATTACCTCGACAGGCACCGGCAGGTCACCCCTCCACTTT. Protein: CASTITSTGTGRSPLHF.

The rearrangement uses TRBV20-1 and TRBJ2-5; D remains unclear. The germline V and J ends were trimmed by 3 bases and 5 bases, with 7 bases remaining between them. The CDR3 runs to 11 residues. Germline CDR1 is DFQATT and CDR2 is SNEGSKA (reference sequence). The CDR3 nucleotides read TGCAGTGCTAGTTCTGAGGAGACCCAGTACTTC. This sequence encodes CSASSEETQYF.

J is TRBJ1-3 and V is TRBV6-5, with TRBD1 as a possible D gene (5 bases). This CDR3 is 11 amino acids long. Germline CDR1 and CDR2: MNHEY and SVGAGI. V was pared by 11 bases and J by 9 bases, with 14 bases between. The CDR3 DNA follows: TGTGCCGCACACCTTGACAGCACCATATATTTT. It encodes CAAHLDSTIYF.

In regard to this clone: At the DNA level, this CDR3 is encoded by other sequences in the same sample as well. The J gene is TRBJ1-1, the V gene TRBV7-9; 8 bases agree with TRBD1. The CDR3 is made up of 13 amino acids. Germline V gene sequence: CDR1 SEHNR, CDR2 FQNEAQ (reference sequence). V was pared by 2 bases and J by 4 bases, with 0 bases of the junction left unmatched. CDR3 sequence reads: CASSLTGGTEAFF. The CDR3 coding sequence is TGTGCCAGCAGCTTAACAGGGGGCACTGAAGCTTTCTTT.

This chain uses TRBV7-8 with TRBJ2-7, with TRBD1 matching 9 bases. Germline lookup yields CDR1 SGHVS and CDR2 FQNEAQ. The CDR3 covers 16 residues. V lost 4 bases and J lost 3; bases outside the gene matches: 10. CDR3 sequence: CASSSFDTGGVYEQYF. In DNA form, the CDR3 reads TGTGCCAGCAGCTCATTCGACACAGGGGGCGTCTACGAGCAGTACTTC.